The next 9 T cell receptor beta chains were all read from a single sample in a study of cytotoxic CD8 clonotypes in ibrutinib-treated CLL. Only in-frame clones appear in the TCRdb table, and some are missing; sequencing was by immunoSEQ multiplex PCR. The sample has fewer than 300,000 clones; 65% to 85% are singletons. This specimen consisted of PBMCs, obtained at disease progression, from a patient treated with ibrutinib. The receptor set was obtained from a human donor with chronic lymphocytic leukemia.

This clone was recorded only once. This chain links TRBV27 with TRBJ1-2; no clear D. CDR3 size: 18 residues. Germline V gene data show CDR1 as MNHEY and CDR2 as SMNVEV (reference sequence). V was pared by 6 bases and J by 0 bases, with 23 bases between. CDR3: CASSFLVDFLLANYGYTF. CDR3 DNA sequence: TGTGCCAGCAGCTTCCTGGTGGATTTTCTCCTAGCTAACTATGGCTACACCTTC.

This chain connects TRBV19 to TRBJ2-1, with TRBD2 as a possible D gene (6 bases). This CDR3 spans 13 amino acids. Per germline, CDR1 LNHDA and CDR2 SQIVND (reference sequence). V lost 5 bases to trimming and J lost 8 bases, with 13 bases between them. The CDR3 here is CASSVGLVDEQFF. CDR3 in DNA: TGTGCCAGTAGTGTGGGACTGGTGGATGAGCAGTTCTTC. Full variable domain (remainder filled in from reference TRBV19 and TRBJ2-1): DGGITQSPKYLFRKEGQNVTLSCEQNLNHDAMYWYRQDPGQGLRLIYYSQIVNDFQKGDIAEGYSVSREKKESFPLTVTSAQKNPTAFYLCASSVGLVDEQFFGPGTRLTVL.

This chain uses TRBV27 with TRBJ2-1; 13 bases agree with TRBD2. The V segment lost 0 bases and the J segment 9 bases; nucleotides outside the gene matches: 2. The CDR3 is made up of 15 amino acids. Germline CDR1 reads MNHEY; CDR2 reads SMNVEV (reference sequence). As DNA, the CDR3 is TGTGCCAGCAGTTTATCGACTAGCGGGAGGAGTGAGCAGTTCTTC. Protein sequence: CASSLSTSGRSEQFF.

This chain's CDR3 is CSVGTSGRAPGEQYF. DNA for the CDR3: TGCAGCGTTGGGACTAGCGGGAGGGCCCCCGGCGAGCAGTACTTC. This sequence joins TRBV29-1 and TRBJ2-7; 15 nucleotides align to TRBD2. Germline V gives CDR1 SQVTM, CDR2 ANQGSEA. The ends lost 4 bases at V and 6 bases at J; junction bases unmatched: 7. CDR3 length equals 15 residues.

This clone has more than one count but fewer than ten. The rearrangement links TRBV14 to TRBJ1-2; D unclear. This CDR3 spans 11 amino acids. The germline V gene encodes CDR1 SGHDN and CDR2 FVKESK. V was clipped by 0 bases and J by 8 bases, with 4 bases between them. The CDR3 reads CASSQDPGYTF. The CDR3 DNA sequence: TGTGCCAGCAGCCAAGACCCGGGCTACACCTTC.

This chain joins TRBV10-3 and TRBJ1-6; D possibly corresponds to TRBD1 (5 bases). Looked up from germline, CDR1 is ENHRY and CDR2 is SYGVKD. This CDR3 region has 16 residues. Trimming stripped 0 bases from V and 10 bases from J, with 16 bases between. The CDR3: CAISESLRENGSPLHF. The CDR3 DNA follows: TGTGCCATCAGTGAGTCGCTCAGGGAGAATGGGTCACCCCTCCACTTT.

This chain's CDR3 is CASSSPETGGYGYTF. The CDR3 DNA reads as TGTGCCAGCAGTTCGCCGGAAACAGGTGGCTATGGCTACACCTTC. The chain links TRBV6-5 to TRBJ1-2, with a possible D match to TRBD1 (5 bases). The germline V and J ends were trimmed by 4 bases and 4 bases, with 16 bases remaining between them. The CDR3 contains 15 residues. The germline V gene has CDR1 MNHEY and CDR2 SVGAGI.

CDR3 sequence reads: CASSKAGGLAGGWRNTGELFF. CDR3 coding DNA: TGTGCCAGCAGCAAAGCCGGGGGACTAGCGGGAGGATGGCGGAACACCGGGGAGCTGTTTTTT. The chain has TRBV21-1 and TRBJ2-2; the table gives TRBD2 as D, unverified against the DNA. TRBV21-1 is assigned pseudogene status. The CDR3 runs 21 residues.

The chain joins TRBV14 to TRBJ2-7; D uncertain. The CDR3 is made up of 17 amino acids. Germline CDR1 SGHDN, CDR2 FVKESK. With 0 bases removed from V and 6 bases from J, the gap between germline ends came to 21 bases. The CDR3 here is CASSQDLPLSRPGEQYF. The CDR3 DNA reads as TGTGCCAGCAGCCAAGATCTCCCCCTGTCCAGGCCGGGCGAGCAGTACTTC. The full variable domain, its missing parts supplied by reference TRBV14 and TRBJ2-7, is EAGVTQFPSHSVIEKGQTVTLRCDPISGHDNLYWYRRVMGKEIKFLLHFVKESKQDESGMPNNRFLAERTGGTYSTLKVQPAELEDSGVYFCASSQDLPLSRPGEQYFGPGTRLTVT.